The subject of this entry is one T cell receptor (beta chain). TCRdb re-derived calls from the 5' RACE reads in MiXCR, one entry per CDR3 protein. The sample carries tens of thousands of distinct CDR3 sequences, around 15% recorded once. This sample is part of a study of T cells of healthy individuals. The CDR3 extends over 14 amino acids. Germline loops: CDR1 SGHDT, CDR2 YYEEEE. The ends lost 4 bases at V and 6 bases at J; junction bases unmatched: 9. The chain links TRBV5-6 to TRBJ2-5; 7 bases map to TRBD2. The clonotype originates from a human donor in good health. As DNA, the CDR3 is TGTGCCAGCAGCCCGGGGACTACTGTGAAGACCCAGTACTTC. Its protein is CASSPGTTVKTQYF. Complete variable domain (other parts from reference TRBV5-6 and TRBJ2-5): DAGVTQSPTHLIKTRGQQVTLRCSPKSGHDTVSWYQQALGQGPQFIFQYYEEEERQRGNFPDRFSGHQFPNYSSELNVNALLLGDSALYLCASSPGTTVKTQYFGPGTRLLVL.